These 4 T cell receptor beta chains came from one sample sequenced in a study of T cells expressing NK-cell markers. Reanalyzing the 5' RACE reads, TCRdb keeps one entry per CDR3 protein, without DNA. The listing contains 350,000 to 450,000 distinct CDR3 sequences. Sequencing input: blood T cells: a sorted CD56 or NKG2C T cell subset, CD4+ or CD8+ T cells, or bulk PBMC T cells (not recorded which). Source of these receptors: a man aged 18 to 70 in good health.

The chain recombines TRBV19 with TRBJ1-1; TCRdb returns TRBD1, unconfirmable since there is no DNA. Germline values: CDR1 LNHDA, CDR2 SQIVND (reference sequence). This CDR3 comprises 15 residues. CDR3 residues: CASSISGTTNTEAFF.

The V and J genes are TRBV6-2 or TRBV6-3 and TRBJ2-2. CDR1 and CDR2 from the germline V gene are MNHEY and SVGEGT. CDR3 length equals 12 residues. The CDR3 reads CASSYTTGELFF.

This chain links TRBV12-3 or TRBV12-4 with TRBJ2-3; the TCRdb D gene call, TRBD1, has no DNA to confirm it. The CDR3 length is 17 residues. CDR3 residues: CASSLKFGGGPTDTQYF.

The chain couples TRBV5-6 to TRBJ2-5. Germline V gene sequence: CDR1 SGHDT, CDR2 YYEEEE. The CDR3 is 13 residues long. This CDR3 reads CASSLSRFGTQYF.